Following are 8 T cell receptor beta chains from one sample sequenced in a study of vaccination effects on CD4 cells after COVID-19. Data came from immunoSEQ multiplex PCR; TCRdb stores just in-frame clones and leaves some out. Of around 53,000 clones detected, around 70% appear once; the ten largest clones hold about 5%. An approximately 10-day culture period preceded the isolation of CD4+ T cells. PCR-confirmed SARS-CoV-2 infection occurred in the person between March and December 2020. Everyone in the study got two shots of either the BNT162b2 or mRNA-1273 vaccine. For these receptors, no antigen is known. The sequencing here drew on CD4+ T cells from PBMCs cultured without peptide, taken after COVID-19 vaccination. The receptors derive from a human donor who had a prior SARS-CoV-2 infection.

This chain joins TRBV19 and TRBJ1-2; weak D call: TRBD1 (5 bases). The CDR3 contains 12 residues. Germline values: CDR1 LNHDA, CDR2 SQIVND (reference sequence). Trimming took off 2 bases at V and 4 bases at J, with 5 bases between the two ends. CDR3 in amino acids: CASSITGYGYTF. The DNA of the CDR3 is TGTGCCAGTAGTATAACAGGCTATGGCTACACCTTC.

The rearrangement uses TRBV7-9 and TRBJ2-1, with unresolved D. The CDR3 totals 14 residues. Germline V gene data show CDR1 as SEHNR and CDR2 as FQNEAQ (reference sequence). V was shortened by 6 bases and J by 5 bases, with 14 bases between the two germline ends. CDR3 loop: CASRYIPQDNEQFF. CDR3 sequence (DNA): TGTGCCAGCAGGTATATTCCTCAGGACAATGAGCAGTTCTTC.

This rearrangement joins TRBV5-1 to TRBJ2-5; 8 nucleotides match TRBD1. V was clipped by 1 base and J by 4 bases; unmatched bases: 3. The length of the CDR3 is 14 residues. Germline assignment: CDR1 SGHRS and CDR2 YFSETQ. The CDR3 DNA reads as TGCGCCAGCAGCTTGCAGGGGGCTGGAGAGACCCAGTACTTC. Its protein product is CASSLQGAGETQYF.

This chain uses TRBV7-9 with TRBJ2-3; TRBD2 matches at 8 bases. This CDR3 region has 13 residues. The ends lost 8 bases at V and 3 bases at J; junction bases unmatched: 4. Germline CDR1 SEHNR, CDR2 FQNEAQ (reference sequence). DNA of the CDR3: TGTGCCAGCGAACTAGCGGCGACAGATACGCAGTATTTT. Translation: CASELAATDTQYF.

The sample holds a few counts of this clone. In DNA, the CDR3 is TGTGCCAGCAGCCAGGATTGGACAGGATCATACTACGAGCAGTACTTC. Encoded protein: CASSQDWTGSYYEQYF. The chain links TRBV3-1 (or the pseudogene TRBV3-2) to TRBJ2-7, with 7 bases aligning to TRBD1. Per germline, CDR1 LGHDT and CDR2 YNNKEL (reference sequence). V lost 3 bases, J lost 3 bases, and 11 bases stayed unmatched. The CDR3 runs to 16 residues.

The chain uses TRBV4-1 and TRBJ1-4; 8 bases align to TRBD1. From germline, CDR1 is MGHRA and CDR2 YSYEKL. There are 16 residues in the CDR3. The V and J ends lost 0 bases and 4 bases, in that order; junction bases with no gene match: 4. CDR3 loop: CASSQDLGQGNEKLFF. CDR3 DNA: TGCGCCAGCAGCCAAGATTTAGGACAGGGTAATGAAAAACTGTTTTTT.

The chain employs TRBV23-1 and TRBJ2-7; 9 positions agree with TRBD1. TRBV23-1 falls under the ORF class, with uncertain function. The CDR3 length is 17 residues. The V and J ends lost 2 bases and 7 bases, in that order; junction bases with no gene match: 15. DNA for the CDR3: TGCGCCAGCAGTCAAACCCACCGGGACAGGGAGGTCGATGAGCAGTACTTC. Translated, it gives CASSQTHRDREVDEQYF.

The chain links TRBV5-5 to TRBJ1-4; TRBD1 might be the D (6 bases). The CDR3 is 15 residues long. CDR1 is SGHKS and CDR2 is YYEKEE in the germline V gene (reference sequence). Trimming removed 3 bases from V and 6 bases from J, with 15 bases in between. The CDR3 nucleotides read TGTGCCAGCAGCTCCGACAGGAAGCCTGATGAAAAACTGTTTTTT. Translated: CASSSDRKPDEKLFF. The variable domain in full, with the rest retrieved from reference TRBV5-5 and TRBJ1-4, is DAGVTQSPTHLIKTRGQQVTLRCSPISGHKSVSWYQQVLGQGPQFIFQYYEKEERGRGNFPDRFSARQFPNYSSELNVNALLLGDSALYLCASSSDRKPDEKLFFGSGTQLSVL.